One sample yielded the 22 T cell receptor beta chains listed below, sequenced in a study of T cell responses to AZD1222 COVID-19 vaccine. Some clones are missing from TCRdb's copy, which holds only in-frame ones; the method was immunoSEQ multiplex PCR. The table shows roughly 100,000 clones, with approximately 96% occurring only once. Here the sequenced sample was peripheral blood, taken on day 0 of AZD1222 vaccination. Every receptor here comes from an adult in good health.

The chain carries TRBV18 and TRBJ2-7; 11 bases fit TRBD2. V was clipped by 6 bases and J by 3 bases; unmatched bases: 7. This CDR3 has 15 residues. Germline values: CDR1 KGHSH, CDR2 LQKENI. The CDR3 sequence: CASSSTSGKVYEQYF. DNA for the CDR3: TGTGCCAGCTCGTCGACTAGCGGGAAAGTCTACGAGCAGTACTTC.

The chain joins TRBV6-5 to TRBJ2-7, with 9 nucleotides matching TRBD1. With 7 bases clipped from V and 2 bases from J, the junction kept 9 bases outside the gene matches. Germline V gene sequence: CDR1 MNHEY, CDR2 SVGAGI. The CDR3 runs 15 residues. The CDR3 DNA follows: TGTGCCAGCACTTCGCCGGGACAGGGCACCTACGAGCAGTACTTC. This sequence encodes CASTSPGQGTYEQYF.

This clone was found once. The rearrangement uses TRBV19 and TRBJ1-6; 8 bases line up with TRBD1. The CDR3 consists of 13 residues. CDR1 LNHDA and CDR2 SQIVND come from the germline V gene (reference sequence). V gave up 5 bases and J gave up 8 bases; unmatched junction bases: 2. The CDR3 nucleotides read TGTGCCAGTAGTGTGACAGGGGATTCACCCCTCCACTTT. This translates into CASSVTGDSPLHF.

This sequence joins TRBV9 and TRBJ1-1; perhaps TRBD1 as D (5 bases). V was clipped by 0 bases and J by 4 bases, with 16 bases between them. This CDR3 contains 16 residues. Germline V CDR1 and CDR2: SGDLS, YYNGEE. The CDR3: CASSVASGVGTTEAFF. In DNA form, the CDR3 reads TGTGCCAGCAGCGTAGCATCGGGGGTCGGAACCACTGAAGCTTTCTTT.

The chain combines TRBV5-1 with TRBJ1-2, with D possibly matching TRBD1 (5 bases). CDR3 length equals 13 residues. Germline V gene data show CDR1 as SGHRS and CDR2 as YFSETQ. The V end was cut by 8 bases, the J end by 4 bases, with 15 bases between. CDR3 loop: CASTGETAYGYTF. The CDR3 bases are TGCGCCAGTACAGGAGAGACAGCCTATGGCTACACCTTC.

The CDR3: CASSLTSDQPQHF. The CDR3 bases are TGTGCCAGCAGTTTAACGAGCGATCAGCCCCAGCATTTT. The chain employs TRBV12-3 or TRBV12-4 and TRBJ1-5, with D unclear. Trimming pared 2 bases from V and 5 bases from J, leaving 7 bases between. The CDR3 is 13 amino acids.

The rearrangement links TRBV2 to TRBJ2-6; possibly TRBD1 for D (5 bases). The V gene lost 6 bases and the J gene lost 4 bases, with 13 bases spanning the gap. This CDR3 has 15 residues. CDR1 and CDR2 (germline): SNHLY, FYNNEI. CDR3 protein: CASSPRAAGANVLTF. The DNA of the CDR3 is TGTGCCAGCAGCCCCAGGGCAGCCGGGGCCAACGTCCTGACTTTC.

CDR3 sequence: CASSLQGPNSYEQYF. CDR3 DNA sequence: TGTGCCAGCAGTTTACAAGGGCCTAACTCCTACGAGCAGTACTTC. The rearrangement links TRBV27 to TRBJ2-7; D uncertain. Trimming took 2 bases from V and 0 from J, leaving 11 bases between them. Germline V gene sequence: CDR1 MNHEY, CDR2 SMNVEV (reference sequence). The CDR3 is 15 residues long.

The chain is built from TRBV11-2 and TRBJ2-7, with D possibly TRBD1 on 6 matching bases. The ends were cut back, 0 bases at V and 6 bases at J, with 9 bases in the middle. Germline values: CDR1 SGHAT, CDR2 FQNNGV. The CDR3 has 13 amino acids. The CDR3 bases are TGTGCCAGCAGCTTAGAGGGGGCAAGCGAGCAGTACTTC. It yields the protein CASSLEGASEQYF.

The chain couples TRBV4-3 to TRBJ2-7; the D gene could be TRBD1 or TRBD2 (5 bases each). Trimming removed 0 bases at V and 7 bases at J, with 10 bases between. Germline lookup yields CDR1 LGHNA and CDR2 YSLEER. CDR3 length: 13 amino acids. The CDR3 DNA sequence: TGCGCCAGCAGCCAAGATGGTGGGGGAGAGCAGTACTTC. Protein: CASSQDGGGEQYF.

The V call is TRBV3-1 (or the pseudogene TRBV3-2), the J call TRBJ1-1; D call uncertain. Trimming stripped 1 base from V and 5 bases from J, with 8 bases between. The CDR3 runs to 13 residues. CDR1 is LGHDT, CDR2 YNNKEL, per germline (reference sequence). CDR3 nucleotides: TGTGCCAGCAGCCAAGGGGAGGAGACTGAAGCTTTCTTT. Its translation is CASSQGEETEAFF.

The chain employs TRBV18 and TRBJ2-3; D is unclear. The germline gives CDR1 KGHSH, CDR2 LQKENI. The CDR3 is 13 amino acids. The V end lost 0 bases, the J end lost 4 bases, and 5 bases lay between the germline ends. For the CDR3, the DNA is TGTGCCAGCTCACCACCTAGCCCAGATACGCAGTATTTT. It yields the protein CASSPPSPDTQYF.

The chain has TRBV19 and TRBJ1-5; 7 bases line up with TRBD1. The V segment lost 3 bases and the J segment 7 bases; nucleotides outside the gene matches: 3. Looked up from germline, CDR1 is LNHDA and CDR2 is SQIVND (reference sequence). The CDR3 has 13 amino acids. CDR3 bases: TGTGCCAGTAGTATCAAGGGGGCACAGCCCCAGCATTTT. Amino acid sequence: CASSIKGAQPQHF.

This chain links TRBV7-9 with TRBJ2-7; D is undetermined. The germline V and J ends were trimmed by 7 bases and 5 bases, with 18 bases remaining between them. The CDR3 covers 14 residues. Germline assignment: CDR1 SEHNR and CDR2 FQNEAQ (reference sequence). The CDR3, as DNA: TGTGCCAGCATCAACAGCCTCTCGCCGAACGAGCAGTACTTC. Its translation is CASINSLSPNEQYF.

The gene calls are TRBV14 and TRBJ1-1; D is uncertain. V lost 4 bases, J lost 3 bases, and 9 bases lay in between. The CDR3 runs to 13 residues. CDR1 is SGHDN and CDR2 is FVKESK in the germline V gene. In nucleotides, the CDR3 is TGTGCCAGCAGCCGAAACATCGACACTGAAGCTTTCTTT. Translated, it gives CASSRNIDTEAFF. Filled out from reference TRBV14 and TRBJ1-1, the complete variable domain reads EAGVTQFPSHSVIEKGQTVTLRCDPISGHDNLYWYRRVMGKEIKFLLHFVKESKQDESGMPNNRFLAERTGGTYSTLKVQPAELEDSGVYFCASSRNIDTEAFFGQGTRLTVV.

The chain carries TRBV4-2 and TRBJ1-4, with TRBD1 matching over 9 bases. This CDR3 has 15 residues. CDR1 is LGHNA and CDR2 is YNFKEQ in the germline V gene. V lost 4 bases and J lost 5; bases outside the gene matches: 5. Here the CDR3 DNA reads TGTGCCAGCAGCCGGGCGGGACAGGGAAATGAAAAACTGTTTTTT. Protein product: CASSRAGQGNEKLFF.

The rearrangement uses TRBV19 and TRBJ2-7; no clear D. The CDR3 loop spans 16 amino acids. Between the trimmed V and J ends, which lost 0 bases and 0 bases, there was a span of 12 bases. Germline CDR1 is LNHDA and CDR2 is SQIVND (reference sequence). CDR3 in amino acids: CASSIEAFGSSYEQYF. CDR3 DNA: TGTGCCAGTAGTATAGAGGCGTTTGGAAGCTCCTACGAGCAGTACTTC.

The chain uses TRBV28 and TRBJ1-1; D unresolved. The CDR3 runs 14 residues. CDR1 is MDHEN and CDR2 is SYDVKM in the germline V gene. Trimming stripped 4 bases from V and 10 bases from J, with 19 bases between. The CDR3 DNA sequence: TGTGCCAGCAGTTCCACTGGCGTCCCACGGGGAGCTTTCTTT. It specifies CASSSTGVPRGAFF.

This sequence joins TRBV6-5 and TRBJ1-2; D may be TRBD1 (5 bases). Germline V gene data show CDR1 as MNHEY and CDR2 as SVGAGI. The CDR3 covers 12 residues. With 6 bases removed from V and 8 bases from J, the gap between germline ends came to 13 bases. The CDR3 DNA sequence: TGTGCCAGCAGCCCCGACTGGGGCGGCTACACCTTC. Protein sequence: CASSPDWGGYTF.

V usage is TRBV11-2 and J usage is TRBJ2-5, with D tentatively TRBD2 (6 bases). This CDR3 is 13 amino acids long. Trimming cost V 2 bases and J 5 bases, with 9 bases left between them. Germline V gives CDR1 SGHAT, CDR2 FQNNGV. The CDR3: CASSLSGSETQYF. The CDR3, as DNA: TGTGCCAGCAGCTTATCCGGGAGTGAGACCCAGTACTTC. Drawing the rest from reference TRBV11-2 and TRBJ2-5, the complete variable domain is EAGVAQSPRYKIIEKRQSVAFWCNPISGHATLYWYQQILGQGPKLLIQFQNNGVVDDSQLPKDRFSAERLKGVDSTLKIQPAKLEDSAVYLCASSLSGSETQYFGPGTRLLVL.

This chain uses TRBV7-2 with TRBJ1-1; D unresolved. Per germline, CDR1 SGHTA and CDR2 FQGNSA. The CDR3 consists of 14 residues. Trimming shortened V by 4 bases and J by 5 bases, and 14 bases separated the two germline ends. DNA of the CDR3: TGTGCCAGCAGCTCCTGGTCCGCCGGGACTGAAGCTTTCTTT. Amino acid sequence: CASSSWSAGTEAFF.

The chain has TRBV6-5 and TRBJ2-1, with D uncertain. CDR1 and CDR2 from the germline V gene are MNHEY and SVGAGI. Trimming shortened V by 8 bases and J by 3 bases, and 11 bases separated the two germline ends. The CDR3 has 13 amino acids. The CDR3 region is CASGSGVYNEQFF. CDR3 sequence (DNA): TGTGCCAGCGGGTCTGGGGTCTACAATGAGCAGTTCTTC.